Listed here are 8 T cell receptor beta chains from one sample, sequenced in a study of CD8 T cells in ankylosing spondylitis (dated by TCRdb to the late 2010s). Their antigen targets remain unknown. The library was obtained by 5' RACE. Instrument used: Illumina HiSeq 2500. TCRdb reran the public reads through fastp at Q25 and MiXCR, keeping productive beta chains. Rows matching on CDR3 protein sequence are summarized as one entry with the most common DNA and genes. The sample includes a few hundred thousand distinct CDR3 sequences, with around 17% observed a single time. The ten largest clones represent approximately 46% of the sample. Results and caveats for the whole study, not just this receptor: A TCR beta motif made up of roughly eight highly homologous amino acid variants appeared to be characteristic of blood from ankylosing spondylitis patients.

The sample taken for sequencing was blood, either unsorted or a sorted T cell fraction (not recorded which). All receptors come from a male donor with ankylosing spondylitis.

V gene TRBV6-2 or TRBV6-3 combines with J gene TRBJ2-2; 10 nucleotides match TRBD2. Germline values: CDR1 MNHEY, CDR2 SVGEGT. This CDR3 region has 19 residues. V lost 7 bases, J lost 2 bases, and 16 bases stayed unmatched. The CDR3 nucleotides are TGTGCCAGCAAAGCCCGGCTAGCGGGAGCGGGTCCAAACACCGGGGAGCTGTTTTTT. This sequence encodes CASKARLAGAGPNTGELFF.

This clonotype was counted between two and nine times. The chain joins TRBV7-8 to TRBJ2-5; 10 bases fit TRBD1. The CDR3 is 15 amino acids. The junction had 0 bases not matched to a gene; V was cut back by 1 base and J by 1 base. From germline, CDR1 is SGHVS and CDR2 FQNEAQ. CDR3 bases: TGTGCCAGCAGCTTAGGGACAGGGGGCCAAGAGACCCAGTACTTC. Encoded protein: CASSLGTGGQETQYF.

The V call is TRBV27, the J call TRBJ2-1; D is uncertain. V lost 5 bases and J lost 0, with 8 bases in between. The V gene's germline CDR1 is MNHEY and CDR2 SMNVEV (reference sequence). CDR3 length equals 14 residues. CDR3 in amino acids: CASSATGSYNEQFF. The CDR3 coding sequence is TGTGCCAGCAGTGCGACGGGCTCCTACAATGAGCAGTTCTTC.

This clonotype was observed once. The V gene is TRBV3-1, the J gene TRBJ2-1; D is unresolved. The CDR3 totals 14 residues. V shed 4 bases and J shed 3 bases, with 10 bases lying between them. Germline CDR1 is LGHDT and CDR2 is YNNKEL (reference sequence). CDR3 sequence: CASSPPGDYNEQFF. The CDR3 region has the DNA TGTGCCAGCAGCCCTCCTGGGGACTACAATGAGCAGTTCTTC.

V usage is TRBV5-1 and J usage is TRBJ2-1, with D hard to call. Germline loops: CDR1 SGHRS, CDR2 YFSETQ. The CDR3 has 12 residues. The V and J ends lost 1 base and 5 bases respectively, with 4 bases between them. The CDR3 DNA reads as TGCGCCAGCAGCTTGCTAAACAATGAGCAGTTCTTC. Its translation: CASSLLNNEQFF.

This clonotype was recorded a few times. This chain uses TRBV7-8 with TRBJ1-2; the match to TRBD1 covers 10 bases. The germline V gene encodes CDR1 SGHVS and CDR2 FQNEAQ. The V and J ends lost 5 bases and 8 bases, in that order; junction bases with no gene match: 11. The CDR3 totals 15 residues. The CDR3 loop reads CASSPGGTGVYGYTF. The CDR3 DNA reads as TGTGCCAGCAGCCCAGGGGGGACAGGGGTTTACGGCTACACCTTC. The full variable domain, completed using reference TRBV7-8 and TRBJ1-2, is GAGVSQSPRYKVAKRGQDVALRCDPISGHVSLFWYQQALGQGPEFLTYFQNEAQLDKSGLPSDRFFAERPEGSVSTLKIQRTQQEDSAVYLCASSPGGTGVYGYTFGSGTRLTVV.

This chain joins TRBV12-5 and TRBJ2-2; 8 bases fit TRBD1. This CDR3 comprises 16 residues. V lost 5 bases and J lost 5; bases outside the gene matches: 10. Germline V gives CDR1 LGHNT, CDR2 FRNRAP. The CDR3 protein is CASGPPGTGGTGELFF. CDR3 coding DNA: TGTGCTAGTGGTCCCCCCGGGACAGGTGGAACCGGGGAGCTGTTTTTT. The full variable domain, in which reference TRBV12-5 and TRBJ2-2 provide the parts outside the CDR3, is DARVTQTPRHKVTEMGQEVTMRCQPILGHNTVFWYRQTMMQGLELLAYFRNRAPLDDSGMPKDRFSAEMPDATLATLKIQPSEPRDSAVYFCASGPPGTGGTGELFFGEGSRLTVL.

V and J are TRBV2 and TRBJ2-7; 11 nucleotides agree with TRBD2. CDR1 and CDR2 (germline): SNHLY, FYNNEI. V trimming: 10 bases; J trimming: 0 bases; junction bases outside the gene matches: 14. This CDR3 region has 17 residues. CDR3 coding DNA: TGTGCCATCGCGGGGGCTAGCGGGGGGCCACACTCCTACGAGCAGTACTTC. Translation gives CAIAGASGGPHSYEQYF.